This T cell receptor (beta chain) was captured by sequencing in a study of cytomegalovirus exposure and HLA in healthy donors. Study-level background: The 110 or so validation repertoires used a platform that matched the one used for the 666 first-cohort repertoires, as a later analysis reported.

Findings of the study overall: Reports described diagnosis of cytomegalovirus status by the classifier as highly specific and sensitive.

The validation cohort, a group of 100 to 150 subjects, included the donors and was separate from the roughly 620-subject first cohort. V gave up 4 bases and J gave up 5 bases, with 10 bases separating them. Germline CDR1 and CDR2: SGHNT and YYREEE (reference sequence). CDR3 length: 13 amino acids. Assay: immunoSEQ multiplex PCR; the TCRdb copy retains only in-frame clones and omits some. The sample consists of 150,000 or so clones, roughly 90% of them appearing once. On this clone itself: Its antigen is unidentified.

Material: PBMCs. The V and J genes are TRBV5-4 and TRBJ2-1; the D is unclear. The receptor was derived from a man younger than 30 in good health and CMV-seropositive. CDR3 protein: CASSTRQNNEQFF. The CDR3 DNA is TGTGCCAGCAGCACACGCCAGAACAATGAGCAGTTCTTC.